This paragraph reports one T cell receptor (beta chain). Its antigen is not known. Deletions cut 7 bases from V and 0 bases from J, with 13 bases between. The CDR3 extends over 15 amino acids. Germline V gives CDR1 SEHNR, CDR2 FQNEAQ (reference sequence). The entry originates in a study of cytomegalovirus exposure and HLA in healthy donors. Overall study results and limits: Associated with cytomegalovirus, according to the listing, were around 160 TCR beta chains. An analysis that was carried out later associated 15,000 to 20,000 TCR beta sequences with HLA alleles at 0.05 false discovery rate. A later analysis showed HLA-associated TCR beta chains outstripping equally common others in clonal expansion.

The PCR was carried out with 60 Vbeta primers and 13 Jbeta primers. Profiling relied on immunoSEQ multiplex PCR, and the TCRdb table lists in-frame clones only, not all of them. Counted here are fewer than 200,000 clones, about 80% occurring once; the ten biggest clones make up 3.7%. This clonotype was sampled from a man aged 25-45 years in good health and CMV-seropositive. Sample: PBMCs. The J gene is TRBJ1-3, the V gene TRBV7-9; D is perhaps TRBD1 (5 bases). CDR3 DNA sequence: TGTGCCAGCACTCGAGCGGGGCTCTCTGGAAACACCATATATTTT. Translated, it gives CASTRAGLSGNTIYF.